These T cell receptor beta chains were read from a single sample in a study of Ad26.COV2.S vaccination and SARS-CoV-2 variants. The table came from immunoSEQ multiplex PCR; TCRdb's copy has only in-frame clones and leaves some out. The sample has approximately 250,000 clones; around nine tenths are singletons. The sequencing used peripheral blood, collected in a trial of Ad26.COV2.S vaccine versus placebo. All receptors derive from a person aged 18-65 years who received the Ad26.COV2.S COVID-19 vaccine or a placebo. CDR3s include the opening cysteine and the closing phenylalanine or tryptophan. The D gene is left open where the match is weak. Size tells how often a clone was seen (once, few, many) or the class of an expanded clone, and some rows leave it out.

J gene,clone size,V gene,D gene,CDR3 protein,CDR3 DNA
TRBJ1-1,once,TRBV30,.,CAWSVTGGTEAFF,TGTGCCTGGAGTGTAACGGGGGGCACTGAAGCTTTCTTT
TRBJ2-3,.,TRBV29-1,.,CSVFETGTTDTQYF,TGCAGCGTTTTTGAGACAGGAACGACAGATACGCAGTATTTT
TRBJ2-3,.,TRBV6-1,.,CASSEFLATDTQYF,TGTGCCAGCAGTGAATTTCTAGCGACTGATACGCAGTATTTT
TRBJ2-7,.,TRBV18,TRBD1,CASSPRGTGAEYEQYF,TGTGCCAGCTCACCACGGGGAACAGGGGCAGAGTACGAGCAGTACTTC
TRBJ2-7,.,TRBV4-2,.,CASSQDPSREQYF,TGTGCCAGCAGCCAAGATCCTAGCCGTGAGCAGTACTTC
TRBJ1-1,.,TRBV6-5,TRBD1,CASSYGTELNTEAFF,TGTGCCAGTTCTTACGGGACAGAGCTGAACACTGAAGCTTTCTTT
TRBJ1-4,.,TRBV10-3,.,CAISEDGGTNEKLFF,TGTGCCATCAGTGAAGATGGTGGAACTAATGAAAAACTGTTTTTT
TRBJ2-5,.,TRBV2,TRBD1,CASSADRAGETQYF,TGTGCCAGCAGCGCGGACAGGGCAGGGGAGACCCAGTACTTC
TRBJ2-7,.,TRBV4-2,.,CASSQDLPYEQYF,TGTGCCAGCAGCCAAGATCTCCCGTACGAGCAGTACTTC
TRBJ2-5,.,TRBV6-6,TRBD2,CASSYRLAGQETQYF,TGTGCCAGCAGTTACAGACTAGCCGGCCAAGAGACCCAGTACTTC